A single sample gave rise to the 2 T cell receptor beta chains below, sequenced in a study of patients and donors after allogeneic stem cell transplantation. One entry per CDR3 protein, called by TCRdb with MiXCR from the RT-PCR reads. This sample carries over 1,500 distinct CDR3 sequences, less than 30% of them seen once, and the ten largest clones take 25% to 30%. The specimen sequenced was blood, either unsorted or a sorted T cell fraction (not recorded which). The origin of the receptors is a human donor who was either an allogeneic HSCT recipient or a stem cell or donor lymphocyte infusion donor (not recorded which). It is not recorded whose cells these are; they may come from a transplant donor.

This chain uses TRBV7-9 with TRBJ2-5, with a tentative D call TRBD2 (6 bases). V lost 3 bases to trimming and J lost 7 bases, with 18 bases between them. The CDR3 extends over 15 amino acids. Germline CDR1 reads SEHNR; CDR2 reads FQNEAQ (reference sequence). CDR3 loop: CASSLVSGRIGTQYF. Written as DNA, the CDR3 is TGTGCCAGCAGCTTGGTTAGCGGACGCATTGGGACCCAGTACTTC.

This clonotype is classed as medium-sized (0.01 to 0.1%). V gene TRBV20-1 combines with J gene TRBJ2-2; D may correspond to TRBD1 or TRBD2 (6 bases each). Germline-derived CDR1 and CDR2 are DFQATT and SNEGSKA (reference sequence). CDR3 length: 12 amino acids. Trimming cost V 5 bases and J 5 bases, with 9 bases left between them. The DNA for the CDR3 is TGCAGTGCTGGAGGGGGTACCGGGGAGCTGTTTTTT. Translated, it gives CSAGGGTGELFF.